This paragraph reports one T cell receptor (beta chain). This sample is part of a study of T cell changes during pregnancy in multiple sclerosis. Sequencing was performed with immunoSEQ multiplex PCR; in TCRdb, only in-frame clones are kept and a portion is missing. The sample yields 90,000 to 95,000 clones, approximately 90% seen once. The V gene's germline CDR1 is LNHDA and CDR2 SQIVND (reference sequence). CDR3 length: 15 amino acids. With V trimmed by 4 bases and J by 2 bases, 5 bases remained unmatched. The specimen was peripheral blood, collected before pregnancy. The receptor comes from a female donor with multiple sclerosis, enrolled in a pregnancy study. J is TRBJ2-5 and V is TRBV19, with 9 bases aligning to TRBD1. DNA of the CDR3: TGTGCCAGTAGTACGGGACAGGGTAGGCAAGAGACCCAGTACTTC. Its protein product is CASSTGQGRQETQYF.